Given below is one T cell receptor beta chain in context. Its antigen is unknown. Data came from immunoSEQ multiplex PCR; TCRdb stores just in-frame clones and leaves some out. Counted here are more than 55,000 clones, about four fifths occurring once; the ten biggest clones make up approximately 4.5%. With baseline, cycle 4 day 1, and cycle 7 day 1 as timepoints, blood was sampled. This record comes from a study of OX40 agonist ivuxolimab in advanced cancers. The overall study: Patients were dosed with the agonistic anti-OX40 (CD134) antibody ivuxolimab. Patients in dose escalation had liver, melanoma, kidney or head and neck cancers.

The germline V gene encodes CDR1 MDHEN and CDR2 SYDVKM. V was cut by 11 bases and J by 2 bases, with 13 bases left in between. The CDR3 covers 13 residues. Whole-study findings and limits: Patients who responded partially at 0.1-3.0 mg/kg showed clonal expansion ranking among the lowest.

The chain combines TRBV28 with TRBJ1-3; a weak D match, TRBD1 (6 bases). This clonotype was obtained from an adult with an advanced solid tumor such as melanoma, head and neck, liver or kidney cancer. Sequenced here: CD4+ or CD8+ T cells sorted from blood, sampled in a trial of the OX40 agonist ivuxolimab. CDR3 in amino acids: CACYRVAGNTIYF. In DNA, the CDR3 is TGTGCCTGCTACAGGGTGGCTGGAAACACCATATATTTT.